The 10 T cell receptor beta chains given below trace back to one sample, sequenced in a study of T-cell memory formation after mild COVID-19. TCRdb re-called the 5' RACE reads through MiXCR, storing one row per CDR3 protein. The data contain about 560,000 distinct CDR3 sequences, roughly 17% of them singletons. Sequencing input: PBMCs or a T cell subset sorted from them (not recorded which). These receptors were taken from an adult woman who had mild COVID-19 (a few samples of this study predate the infection). Cell type and time point are not known.

This clonotype was seen many times. The chain uses TRBV5-1 and TRBJ2-1; D could derive from TRBD1 or TRBD2 (5 bases each). Per germline, CDR1 SGHRS and CDR2 YFSETQ. With 0 bases removed from V and 14 bases from J, the gap between germline ends came to 12 bases. This CDR3 has 12 residues. CDR3 region: CASSLESGLEFF. DNA for the CDR3: TGCGCCAGCAGCTTGGAATCGGGGCTGGAGTTCTTC.

This clonotype has just a few counts. The V gene is TRBV20-1, the J gene TRBJ2-5, with TRBD2 matching 7 bases. J gave up 1 base and V 2 bases, and 7 bases lay outside the gene matches. Per the germline V gene, CDR1 is DFQATT and CDR2 is SNEGSKA (reference sequence). The CDR3 contains 15 residues. The CDR3 region is CSARSRERIQETQYF. The DNA for the CDR3 is TGCAGTGCTAGATCGCGGGAGCGTATCCAAGAGACCCAGTACTTC.

This chain's CDR3 is CAWSSGLTSTEAFF. As DNA, the CDR3 is TGTGCCTGGAGCTCGGGATTAACGAGCACTGAAGCTTTCTTT. The genes are TRBV30 and TRBJ1-1; D gene uncertain. Deletions cut 3 bases from V and 4 bases from J, with 15 bases between. The germline V gene encodes CDR1 GTSNPN and CDR2 SVGIG (reference sequence). The CDR3 covers 14 residues.

This clonotype was counted only a few times. The chain has TRBV5-6 and TRBJ1-6; possibly TRBD1 for D (5 bases). Between the trimmed V and J ends, which lost 0 bases and 2 bases, there was a span of 12 bases. Germline-derived CDR1 and CDR2 are SGHDT and YYEEEE. The CDR3 runs to 17 residues. The CDR3: CASSLVAGRTYNSPLHF. CDR3 sequence (DNA): TGTGCCAGCAGCTTGGTCGCAGGGAGGACCTATAATTCACCCCTCCACTTT.

The V and J genes are TRBV20-1 and TRBJ2-3; weak D call: TRBD2 (5 bases). Germline V gene lookup returns CDR1 DFQATT and CDR2 SNEGSKA (reference sequence). The CDR3 contains 15 residues. V was clipped by 6 bases and J by 6 bases, with 22 bases between them. In DNA, the CDR3 is TGCAGTGCAGACTACAGCGGCGCAAGAACCGATACGCAGTATTTT. Translation gives CSADYSGARTDTQYF.

There are a few counts of this clonotype. The chain has TRBV6-5 and TRBJ1-3; tentative D call: TRBD1 (5 bases). This CDR3 is built from 17 residues. V was trimmed by 0 bases and J by 0 bases, leaving 12 bases between them. Germline V gene sequence: CDR1 MNHEY, CDR2 SVGAGI. Written as DNA, the CDR3 is TGTGCCAGCAGTTACTCGCAGGGTTCCAGCTCTGGAAACACCATATATTTT. It codes for CASSYSQGSSSGNTIYF.

The J gene is TRBJ1-1, the V gene TRBV12-3 or TRBV12-4; no definite D call. V was trimmed by 6 bases and J by 0 bases, leaving 11 bases between them. The CDR3 is made up of 14 amino acids. CDR3 in DNA: TGTGCCAGCAGCCCCAGGACCCTGAACACTGAAGCTTTCTTT. It encodes CASSPRTLNTEAFF.

This clonotype was found a few times. The CDR3 is CATSDLPDRDVSEQFF. CDR3 sequence (DNA): TGTGCCACCAGTGATCTCCCGGACAGGGACGTTTCGGAGCAGTTCTTC. This sequence joins TRBV24-1 and TRBJ2-1; TRBD1 matches at 8 bases. Unmatched junction bases numbered 13, after V lost 3 bases and J lost 10 bases. Germline CDR1 and CDR2: KGHDR and SFDVKD. CDR3 length: 16 amino acids.

This clonotype was counted ten times or more. The chain links TRBV6-5 to TRBJ1-2; a possible D gene is TRBD1 (5 bases). V was shortened by 0 bases and J by 5 bases, with 10 bases between the two germline ends. CDR1 is MNHEY and CDR2 is SVGAGI in the germline V gene. The length of the CDR3 is 14 residues. The CDR3 sequence is CASSYSGEAYGYTF. CDR3 coding DNA: TGTGCCAGCAGTTACTCAGGGGAGGCGTATGGCTACACCTTC.

This clonotype has just a few counts. V gene TRBV29-1 combines with J gene TRBJ1-6; 7 bases fit TRBD1. V was clipped by 4 bases and J by 7 bases; unmatched bases: 7. CDR3 length equals 14 residues. Germline V gene sequence: CDR1 SQVTM, CDR2 ANQGSEA. The CDR3, as DNA: TGCAGCGTTGGCGGGACAGACATAAATTCACCCCTCCACTTT. This sequence encodes CSVGGTDINSPLHF.